The present TCR beta chain was sequenced within a study of T cells after yellow fever vaccination. Overall study findings and caveats: There was a small share of clonotypes that showed up in both the CD4 and CD8 compartments. The study found a weaker secondary response that peaked faster, day 5 versus 15.

On this clonotype itself: Its antigen is unidentified.

5'RACE template switching generated TCR cDNA, adding a universal primer site and UMIs. TCRdb independently ran MiXCR on the 5' RACE reads; one entry per CDR3 protein. The table includes 99,000 or so distinct CDR3 sequences, around 5.8% detected once. The germline CDR1 and CDR2 sequences are MNHNY and SVGAGI (reference sequence). With 6 bases removed from V and 7 bases from J, the gap between germline ends came to 12 bases. The CDR3 sequence is 12 residues long. The sample was CD8+ T cells sorted from PBMCs, taken 10 days after the yellow fever booster vaccination. The V call is TRBV6-6, the J call TRBJ1-2; perhaps TRBD1 as D (6 bases). The sequence came from a man younger than 30 who received the YFV17D yellow fever vaccine. Written as DNA, the CDR3 is TGTGCCAGCAGCGGGGGGCTTGGTGGCTACACCTTC. This gives the protein CASSGGLGGYTF.